A single sample gave rise to the 21 T cell receptor beta chains below, sequenced in a study of Graves' ophthalmopathy and Graves' hyperthyroidism. Amplification of TCR beta CDR3 regions used RNA transcripts. In the first round, RT-PCR was carried out with HTBI primers, and a multiplex PCR formed the second round. MiXCR, run by TCRdb on the multiplex PCR reads, gives a single entry per CDR3 protein. This table holds almost 750,000 distinct CDR3 sequences, 40% found once. Input material: peripheral blood. The receptors were gathered from an adult man with Graves' ophthalmopathy.

This clonotype was found many times. Here the CDR3 DNA reads TGTGCCAGCACACGGACAGGGGTTGGAAACACCATATATTTT. This gives the protein CASTRTGVGNTIYF. The chain links TRBV25-1 to TRBJ1-3; 9 bases fit TRBD1. Germline CDR1 reads MGHDK; CDR2 reads SYGVNS. The CDR3 contains 14 residues. J was trimmed by 3 bases and V by 7 bases; bases with no gene match: 4.

In its sample, this clonotype was seen a few times. V gene TRBV7-6 combines with J gene TRBJ2-7; 8 nucleotides agree with TRBD1. Germline CDR1 SGHVS, CDR2 FNYEAQ. This CDR3 is 19 amino acids long. V trimming: 2 bases; J trimming: 3 bases; junction bases outside the gene matches: 18. CDR3 protein: CASSLHRGQGAWLSYEQYF. The DNA of the CDR3 is TGTGCCAGCAGCTTACACCGTGGGCAGGGGGCATGGTTGAGCTACGAGCAGTACTTC.

The chain joins TRBV5-1 to TRBJ1-1; weak D call: TRBD1 (6 bases). Trimming shortened V by 6 bases and J by 3 bases, and 18 bases separated the two germline ends. The CDR3 extends over 15 amino acids. From germline, CDR1 is SGHRS and CDR2 YFSETQ. Written as DNA, the CDR3 is TGCGCCAGCACGTTGGGGGGGGCGCGTGACACTGAAGCTTTCTTT. It codes for CASTLGGARDTEAFF.

The V gene is TRBV12-3 or TRBV12-4, the J gene TRBJ1-4; D gene unclear. Trimming shortened V by 4 bases and J by 8 bases, and 8 bases separated the two germline ends. There are 12 residues in the CDR3. The CDR3 DNA is TGTGCCAGCAGTTCCGCCAGGGAAAAACTGTTTTTT. This translates into CASSSAREKLFF.

The chain has TRBV25-1 and TRBJ2-3, with D perhaps given as TRBD1 or TRBD2 (5 bases each). The CDR3 is 15 amino acids. Germline V gene lookup returns CDR1 MGHDK and CDR2 SYGVNS. The V and J ends lost 2 bases and 0 bases respectively, with 9 bases between them. CDR3 in amino acids: CASSEGGVSTDTQYF. CDR3 coding DNA: TGTGCCAGCAGTGAAGGGGGAGTTAGCACAGATACGCAGTATTTT.

The chain carries TRBV11-3 and TRBJ1-1; 9 positions match TRBD1. With 5 bases clipped from V and 1 base from J, the junction kept 17 bases outside the gene matches. Per the germline V gene, CDR1 is SGHNT and CDR2 is YENEEA. The CDR3 runs to 19 residues. CDR3 DNA sequence: TGTGCCAGCAGCCGAAACCCCACCGGGGGACAGGGTGGGAACACTGAAGCTTTCTTT. Its translation: CASSRNPTGGQGGNTEAFF.

This clonotype was counted a few times. Sequence at one end of the junction differs from germline and may be a read error. The chain uses TRBV24-1 and TRBJ1-5; D is unclear. The CDR3 spans 14 residues. Germline V lookup: CDR1 KGHDR, CDR2 SFDVKD. The CDR3 region has the DNA TGTGCCAGCAGTGCCGTGAGGGACAATCAGCCCCAGCATTTT. Translated, it gives CASSAVRDNQPQHF.

The chain recombines TRBV7-9 with TRBJ2-7; 8 nucleotides agree with TRBD2. The CDR3 is 15 residues long. V gave up 3 bases and J gave up 1 base; unmatched junction bases: 5. Germline lookup yields CDR1 SEHNR and CDR2 FQNEAQ (reference sequence). Here the CDR3 DNA reads TGTGCCAGCAGCTTCTTCAGCGGGAGTTCCTACGAGCAGTACTTC. Residues: CASSFFSGSSYEQYF.

V usage is TRBV7-2 and J usage is TRBJ1-6, with 9 bases lining up with TRBD1. The V segment lost 4 bases and the J segment 10 bases; nucleotides outside the gene matches: 14. The V gene's germline CDR1 is SGHTA and CDR2 FQGNSA. The CDR3 covers 17 residues. CDR3 nucleotides: TGTGCCAGCAGCTCCCAAACCTTCTGGACAGGGGTGTCACCCCTCCACTTT. Translating gives CASSSQTFWTGVSPLHF. Using reference TRBV7-2 and TRBJ1-6 for the parts outside the CDR3, the full variable domain is GAGVSQSPSNKVTEKGKDVELRCDPISGHTALYWYRQSLGQGLEFLIYFQGNSAPDKSGLPSDRFSAERTGGSVSTLTIQRTQQEDSAVYLCASSSQTFWTGVSPLHFGNGTRLTVT.

This clonotype was detected many times. The genes are TRBV15 and TRBJ2-5; 9 bases line up with TRBD2. The CDR3 loop spans 18 amino acids. V dropped 0 bases and J dropped 2; count of bases not matched to a gene: 10. In germline, CDR1 is LNHNV, CDR2 YYDKDF (reference sequence). CDR3 bases: TGTGCCACCAGCAGAGATGGAGTTTTAGCGGGAGCGCAAGAGACCCAGTACTTC. Its translation is CATSRDGVLAGAQETQYF.

The chain carries TRBV24-1 and TRBJ1-5; 8 bases are a match to TRBD1. CDR3 length equals 15 residues. The ends lost 4 bases at V and 9 bases at J; junction bases unmatched: 10. Germline V gene data show CDR1 as KGHDR and CDR2 as SFDVKD. This CDR3 is CATSDPGTGVSPQHF. The CDR3 bases are TGTGCCACCAGTGACCCAGGGACAGGAGTTTCGCCCCAGCATTTT.

This clonotype turned up a few times. The rearrangement joins TRBV7-9 to TRBJ1-1; D unresolved. Germline values: CDR1 SEHNR, CDR2 FQNEAQ (reference sequence). V was shortened by 6 bases and J by 6 bases, with 17 bases between the two germline ends. The CDR3 length is 14 residues. CDR3 region: CASSYLGISAEAFF. DNA for the CDR3: TGTGCCAGCAGTTACCTGGGGATAAGTGCTGAAGCTTTCTTT.

The V and J genes are TRBV7-9 and TRBJ1-5, with D possibly being TRBD1 (6 bases). The CDR3 runs to 17 residues. Trimming left V 3 bases short and J 0 bases short, with 15 bases between. Germline CDR1 SEHNR, CDR2 FQNEAQ (reference sequence). The CDR3 protein is CASSLKPGHYSNQPQHF. The CDR3 coding sequence is TGTGCCAGCAGCTTGAAACCGGGACACTATAGCAATCAGCCCCAGCATTTT.

The rearrangement joins TRBV10-3 to TRBJ1-2; the D is unclear. Looked up from germline, CDR1 is ENHRY and CDR2 is SYGVKD. The CDR3 is 14 residues long. V shed 10 bases and J shed 2 bases, with 17 bases lying between them. The CDR3 loop is CASSMGQFNYGYTF. DNA of the CDR3: TGTGCCAGCAGCATGGGCCAGTTCAACTATGGCTACACCTTC.

This chain joins TRBV20-1 and TRBJ2-7, with no clear D. The V gene's germline CDR1 is DFQATT and CDR2 SNEGSKA (reference sequence). The CDR3 runs 12 residues. Trimming left V 5 bases short and J 2 bases short, with 10 bases between. CDR3 loop: CSAFPQPYEQYF. CDR3 sequence (DNA): TGCAGTGCTTTCCCCCAACCCTACGAGCAGTACTTC.

The chain employs TRBV19 and TRBJ2-7, with 11 bases lining up with TRBD1. CDR1 LNHDA and CDR2 SQIVND come from the germline V gene (reference sequence). With V trimmed by 10 bases and J by 3 bases, 5 bases remained unmatched. CDR3 length: 13 amino acids. The CDR3 loop is CATKGQGGYEQYF. DNA of the CDR3: TGTGCCACAAAGGGACAGGGGGGCTACGAGCAGTACTTC. Based on the CDR3 plus reference TRBV19 and TRBJ2-7, the full variable domain is DGGITQSPKYLFRKEGQNVTLSCEQNLNHDAMYWYRQDPGQGLRLIYYSQIVNDFQKGDIAEGYSVSREKKESFPLTVTSAQKNPTAFYLCATKGQGGYEQYFGPGTRLTVT.

This clonotype has more than one count but fewer than ten. The chain joins TRBV7-9 to TRBJ1-2, with 7 bases fitting TRBD1. Germline CDR1 reads SEHNR; CDR2 reads FQNEAQ (reference sequence). The junction had 7 bases not matched to a gene; V was cut back by 4 bases and J by 5 bases. This CDR3 is 14 amino acids long. CDR3 loop: CASSSGGGAYGYTF. The DNA for the CDR3 is TGTGCCAGCAGCTCAGGAGGGGGCGCTTATGGCTACACCTTC.

The rearrangement links TRBV12-3 or TRBV12-4 to TRBJ1-6; unclear D gene. The CDR3 totals 13 residues. The V gene lost 5 bases and the J gene lost 6 bases, with 8 bases spanning the gap. The CDR3 DNA reads as TGTGCCAGCAGTGCTGACATTAATTCACCCCTCCACTTT. This codes for CASSADINSPLHF.

The chain employs TRBV2 and TRBJ1-2; D perhaps matches TRBD1 (6 bases). The CDR3 length is 15 residues. With 11 bases removed from V and 5 bases from J, the gap between germline ends came to 24 bases. The germline gives CDR1 SNHLY, CDR2 FYNNEI. CDR3 amino acids: CAWSGLGADFYGYTF. The CDR3 DNA reads as TGTGCCTGGAGTGGTCTGGGGGCGGACTTTTATGGCTACACCTTC.

This clonotype has a single count. The junction and the germline gene differ at one end; a read error may be behind it. V gene TRBV7-9 combines with J gene TRBJ2-6, with 9 nucleotides matching TRBD1. CDR1 SEHNR and CDR2 FQNEAQ come from the germline V gene (reference sequence). The CDR3 has 19 amino acids. CDR3 protein: CASSVAMGTGPSGANVLTF. The DNA of the CDR3 is TGTGCCAGCAGCGTAGCTATGGGGACAGGGCCCTCTGGGGCCAACGTCCTGACTTTC.

This clonotype was detected a few times. The V gene is TRBV10-1, the J gene TRBJ2-5; the D is unclear. V shed 0 bases and J shed 3 bases, with 8 bases lying between them. Germline V CDR1 and CDR2: WNHNN, SYGVQD (reference sequence). The CDR3 is 14 amino acids. The CDR3 DNA reads TGCGCCAGCAGTGAGTCGTCCAGTGAAGAGACCCAGTACTTC. It is translated as CASSESSSEETQYF.